The 5 T cell receptor beta chains presented below share a single source sample, sequenced in a study of blood T cell repertoires in COVID-19. TCRdb keeps only in-frame clones here, not all; method: immunoSEQ multiplex PCR. In the table there are 75,000 to 100,000 clones, about 83% of which are singletons. What was sequenced was peripheral blood. Receptors originate from a human donor in a cohort sampled during active COVID-19.

The chain joins TRBV3-1 (or the pseudogene TRBV3-2) to TRBJ2-7; D gene unclear. From germline, CDR1 is LGHDT and CDR2 YNNKEL (reference sequence). Deletions cut 0 bases from V and 2 bases from J, with 8 bases between. CDR3 length equals 14 residues. In DNA, the CDR3 is TGTGCCAGCAGCCAAGAATCTAAGACCTACGAGCAGTACTTC. This translates into CASSQESKTYEQYF.

The V gene is TRBV19, the J gene TRBJ2-2; D uncertain. V shed 1 base and J shed 4 bases, with 7 bases lying between them. The germline CDR1 and CDR2 sequences are LNHDA and SQIVND (reference sequence). This CDR3 spans 14 amino acids. CDR3 sequence reads: CASSIGPSTGELFF. The CDR3 coding sequence is TGTGCCAGTAGTATAGGGCCAAGCACCGGGGAGCTGTTTTTT.

CDR3 residues: CAWSPARGKGTNSPLHF. The CDR3 DNA reads as TGTGCCTGGAGTCCGGCCCGGGGAAAAGGGACAAATTCACCCCTCCACTTT. The rearrangement links TRBV30 to TRBJ1-6; D might be TRBD1 (6 bases). This CDR3 is built from 17 residues. CDR1 is GTSNPN and CDR2 is SVGIG in the germline V gene (reference sequence). Trimming took 2 bases from V and 7 from J, leaving 21 bases between them.

This clone was seen only a few times. The V and J genes are TRBV12-3 or TRBV12-4 and TRBJ1-5; D gene unclear. Trimming removed 6 bases at V and 6 bases at J, with 9 bases between. The CDR3 sequence is 12 residues long. The CDR3 protein is CASSRGSQPQHF. CDR3 nucleotide sequence: TGTGCCAGCAGCCGCGGGTCTCAGCCCCAGCATTTT.

The chain carries TRBV18 and TRBJ1-5; 9 nucleotides match TRBD1. V dropped 3 bases and J dropped 3; count of bases not matched to a gene: 6. From germline, CDR1 is KGHSH and CDR2 LQKENI. The CDR3 is 16 amino acids. Here the CDR3 reads CASSPPGTGHNQPQHF. The CDR3 bases are TGTGCCAGCTCACCCCCAGGGACAGGGCACAATCAGCCCCAGCATTTT.